This is a list of T cell receptor beta chains from one sample in a study of T cells in Graves' hyperthyroidism and ophthalmopathy. A single record per CDR3 protein comes from TCRdb applying MiXCR to the multiplex PCR reads. The sample includes fewer than 700,000 distinct CDR3 sequences, roughly 17% of them seen just once. The sequenced material came from blood. Source of these receptors: a woman between 18 and 29 years old with Graves' ophthalmopathy. The CDR3 runs from the conserved cysteine through the conserved F or W. The order of the fields is V gene, J gene, D gene, clone size, CDR3 DNA, CDR3 protein. D genes are given only for firm matches. A clone size is listed for some rows: how often the clone was seen (once, few, many), or a class if it is expanded.

TRBV7-2,TRBJ2-7,TRBD1,many,TGTGCCAGCAGCTACGGGACAGGGGGTTCCTACGAGCAGTACTTC,CASSYGTGGSYEQYF
TRBV3-1,TRBJ2-5,TRBD2,many,TGTGCCAGCAGCTCCCTCCCGGGACTAGCGGGAGAAGAGACCCAGTACTTC,CASSSLPGLAGEETQYF
TRBV11-2,TRBJ1-6,TRBD1,many,TGTGCCAGCAGCTTCTCGACAGGGACTAATTCACCCCTCCACTTT,CASSFSTGTNSPLHF
TRBV6-1,TRBJ1-2,NA,many,TGTGCCAGCAGTACGCCAGGGTTCCTGGATGGCTACACCTTC,CASSTPGFLDGYTF
TRBV6-1,TRBJ2-7,NA,many,TGTGCCAGCAGAGAAGAGAATTCCCCCCTCTACGAGCAGTACTTC,CASREENSPLYEQYF
TRBV28,TRBJ2-3,NA,many,TGTGCCAGCGGGTCCCCACGGGCGGGGGCTGACCCGCAGTATTTT,CASGSPRAGADPQYF
TRBV18,TRBJ2-2,NA,many,TGTGCCAGCCAAGGGATAGGGAACACCGGGGAGCTGTTTTTT,CASQGIGNTGELFF
TRBV4-1,TRBJ1-2,TRBD1,few,TGCGCCAGCAGCCAATTGACAGGGGGAAACTATGGCTACACCTTC,CASSQLTGGNYGYTF
TRBV28,TRBJ2-1,NA,many,TGTGCCAGCATCCCTGGGGACTACAATGAGCAGTTCTTC,CASIPGDYNEQFF
TRBV27,TRBJ1-2,TRBD1,NA,TGTGCCAGCAGTTTCGACAGGGCCATAGGCGGCTACACCTTC,CASSFDRAIGGYTF
TRBV27,TRBJ2-1,TRBD2,once,TGTGCCAGCCGGGAGGCAGCTTACAATGAGCAGTTCTTC,CASREAAYNEQFF
TRBV19,TRBJ1-2,NA,NA,TGTGCCAGTAGTATCAACAGGGAGTATGGCTACACCTTC,CASSINREYGYTF
TRBV13,TRBJ1-1,NA,many,TGTGCCAGCAGGCGGGGGGGCCGGGGCACTGAAGCTTTCTTT,CASRRGGRGTEAFF
TRBV11-2,TRBJ1-1,NA,many,TGTGCCAGCAGCTTCATATCAGGCCTCACTGAAGCTTTCTTT,CASSFISGLTEAFF
TRBV5-6,TRBJ1-1,NA,many,TGTGCCAGCACTACTTTTATGAACACTGAAGCTTTCTTT,CASTTFMNTEAFF
TRBV19,TRBJ2-3,NA,few,TGTGCCAGTAGAGGTAGGGCAATAGATACGCAGTATTTT,CASRGRAIDTQYF
TRBV5-1,TRBJ2-3,NA,many,TGCGCCAGCAGCTCGCCCTCGGATCCCGCCACAGATACGCAGTATTTT,CASSSPSDPATDTQYF
TRBV19,TRBJ2-1,TRBD2,NA,TGTGCCAGTACCGCTTCAGTTAGCGGGGGCTACAATGAGCAGTTCTTC,CASTASVSGGYNEQFF
TRBV4-1,TRBJ1-1,NA,NA,TGCGCCAGCAATCTCGACCGACGATCAAACACTGAAGCTTTCTTT,CASNLDRRSNTEAFF
TRBV4-3,TRBJ2-1,NA,NA,TGCGCCAGCAGCCAAGATCTAAGTGGAGGCAATGAGCAGTTCTTC,CASSQDLSGGNEQFF
TRBV6-2/TRBV6-3,TRBJ2-1,NA,few,TGTGCCAGCGGAACCTACTCCTACAATGAGCAGTTCTTC,CASGTYSYNEQFF
TRBV11-2,TRBJ1-3,NA,NA,NA,CASSWGTGANTTYF
TRBV2,TRBJ1-1,TRBD1,many,TGTGCCAGCAGTGGGGCCGACAGGGGGCATACTGAAGCTTTCTTT,CASSGADRGHTEAFF
TRBV28,TRBJ2-1,TRBD2,many,TGTGCCAGCAGTTTAGGGACTAGCGGGAGGTTGCATGAGCAGTTCTTC,CASSLGTSGRLHEQFF
TRBV11-2,TRBJ2-1,TRBD2,few,TGTGCCAGCAGCAGCGAGTCGACTAGCGGGAGGCATGAGCAGTTCTTC,CASSSESTSGRHEQFF
TRBV6-2/TRBV6-3,TRBJ2-7,NA,NA,TGTGCCAGCAGTTACTCGAAAGGGGCGTCCTACGAGCAGTACTTC,CASSYSKGASYEQYF
TRBV7-2,TRBJ2-7,TRBD2,NA,TGTGCCAGCAGCTTCGGGAGGGGATCCGAGCAGTACTTC,CASSFGRGSEQYF
TRBV20-1,TRBJ2-5,NA,many,TGCAGTGCGCGTGGCCCGACCCAGTACTTC,CSARGPTQYF
TRBV11-3,TRBJ2-1,TRBD2,NA,TGTGCCAGCAGCTTAGAAGCGGGAGGGCCATATGAGCAGTTCTTC,CASSLEAGGPYEQFF
TRBV28,TRBJ2-2,NA,NA,TGTGCCAGCAGTTTCCTCCCCGACAGGCCGGACACCGGGGAGCTGTTTTTT,CASSFLPDRPDTGELFF
TRBV10-3,TRBJ2-7,TRBD1,few,TGTGCCATCAGTGGTCGGACAGGGAACCCCTACGAGCAGTACTTC,CAISGRTGNPYEQYF
TRBV28,TRBJ2-5,TRBD2,many,TGTGCCAGCAGCACCCGGGTGGTAGCGGGAGAACGGGAGACCCAGTACTTC,CASSTRVVAGERETQYF
TRBV28,TRBJ1-1,TRBD1,many,TGTGCCAGCATCCAGGGGGGGGCCCTAGGCGAAGCTTTCTTT,CASIQGGALGEAFF
TRBV20-1,TRBJ2-3,TRBD2,many,TGCAGTGCCCCCCGCGGGAGGGCCGGGGATACGCAGTATTTT,CSAPRGRAGDTQYF
TRBV30,TRBJ2-3,NA,many,TGTGCCTGGAGTTTGTCAGATACGCAGTATTTT,CAWSLSDTQYF
TRBV6-1,TRBJ1-3,NA,NA,TGTGCCAGCAGTGGGCCTCTCTCTGGAAACACCATATATTTT,CASSGPLSGNTIYF
TRBV10-3,TRBJ1-2,NA,few,TGTGCCATCTGGCCCGGTGACTACACCTTC,CAIWPGDYTF